A single T cell receptor beta chain is shown here with its context. The antigen it binds to is not known. Base quality data are lacking; no much larger clone is found one base away. Healthy HIV-negative adults with no recently reported acute infections or vaccinations were included as donors. Every donor was a Caucasian adult residing in Nashville, Tennessee, USA. For unsorted samples, roughly 91 million PBMCs were counted, and genomic DNA was extracted using the QIAamp DNA Blood Mini kit. Blood was collected by leukapheresis, and PBMCs were isolated by Ficoll-Histopaque density gradient centrifugation and then cryopreserved in liquid nitrogen vapor phase. The sample comes from a study of shared clonotypes between healthy human individuals (dated by TCRdb to about 2020). Notes on the research overall: A few men and a couple of women, aged 18 to 49 years, made up the cohort. Between about 0.94 and 8.9 billion PBMCs per donor were obtained by leukapheresis. Blood TCR repertoires of 5 or 6 healthy adults were deeply sequenced to estimate repertoire size and the extent of clonotype sharing between individuals. Libraries were prepared and TCR repertoires were sequenced by different laboratories using diverse techniques, in order to increase sequencing depth and limit assay-specific biases. Results and caveats for the whole study, not just this receptor: Pairwise subsampling indicated that sequencing depth was expected to affect the degree of clonotype sharing among donors. The small number of donors limited the genetic and exposure-history diversity represented. Sampling was restricted to blood, and TCR repertoires in tissues likely differ from the TCR repertoires found in blood.

Using the deep immunoSEQ assay, TCR CDR3 regions were amplified from genomic DNA by multiplex PCR. Extracted genomic DNA from each cell subset was distributed evenly across all wells of several immunoSEQ 96-well plates, and each plate was treated as a replicate. For unsorted PBMC, each replicate PCR was loaded with approximately 300 ng genomic DNA, equivalent to about 30,000 T cell genomes. Ten immunoSEQ deep assay plates were used to sequence unsorted PBMC genomic DNA. The purified libraries were quantified using a Qubit 3.0 fluorometer, sized with a Bioanalyzer 2100, and then quantified again using the KAPA Library Quantification kit. Every immunoSEQ 96-well plate was sequenced on a separate single-read 150-cycle Illumina NextSeq 550 flow cell. The original methods were these. Because the immunoSEQ output held only junctional sequences and lacked quality scores, the filtering could not match the filtering applied to full-length reads. To assign V/J genes and CDR3, sequences were annotated against IMGT germline references using PyIR, a Python wrapper for IgBLAST v1.9. Reads were filtered out if the reads had weak V/J assignments (E-value above 1e-6), no CDR3, stop codons, out-of-frame junctions, or ambiguous translated residues. A V3J clonotype was defined by an identical inferred V gene, J gene, and CDR3 amino acid sequence. Percentage overlap between repertoires was computed as shared unique clonotypes divided by the size of the smaller repertoire. RTK rarefaction, the Chao1 estimator, and Recon v2.1 estimates of unobserved clonotypes were used to assess repertoire richness. The table was pulled from immuneACCESS by TCRdb, which kept in-frame rearrangements only. Such tables lose some clones; where checked, under half of the loss comes from unresolved V genes, and the rest has no known cause. That table is the source of V, J and clone size, and D and trimming were worked out from the DNA. This sample lists around 500,000 clones; 65% to 80% were detected once. The top ten hold approximately 12% of the sample.

Reading the germline V gene gives CDR1 SGDLS and CDR2 YYNGEE. Counted from cysteine to phenylalanine, this CDR3 has 18 amino acids. Of all the DNA, just the CDR3 is kept, 54 bases in frame from base 1. Here V drops 0 bases and J drops 3 bases, and the junction holds 12 bases not matched to any gene. Sequencing used PBMCs. The chain is made from TRBV9 and TRBJ2-3; TRBD1 agrees with 8 junctional bases. The source of this sequence is a middle-aged woman in good health. Some clones in this sample may be carry-over from other donors' samples. CDR3 reads: CASSVDLTGAFYTDTQYF. The DNA is TGTGCCAGCAGCGTAGACCTGACAGGGGCTTTTTATACAGATACGCAGTATTTT. The reference TRBV9 and TRBJ2-3 proteins fill in what lies around the CDR3, so the full variable domain reads DSGVTQTPKHLITATGQRVTLRCSPRSGDLSVYWYQQSLDQGLQFLIQYYNGEERAKGNILERFSAQQFPDLHSELNLSSLELGDSALYFCASSVDLTGAFYTDTQYFGPGTRLTVL.